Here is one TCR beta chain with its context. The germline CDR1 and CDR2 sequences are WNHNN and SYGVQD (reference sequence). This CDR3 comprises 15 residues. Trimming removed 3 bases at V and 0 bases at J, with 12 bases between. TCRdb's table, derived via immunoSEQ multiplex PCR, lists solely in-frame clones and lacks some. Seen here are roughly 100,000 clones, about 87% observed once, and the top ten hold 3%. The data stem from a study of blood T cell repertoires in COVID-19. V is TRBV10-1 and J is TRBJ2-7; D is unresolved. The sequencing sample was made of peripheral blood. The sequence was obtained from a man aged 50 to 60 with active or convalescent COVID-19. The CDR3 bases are TGCGCCAGCAGTGACGAAAAACTTAGCTCCTACGAGCAGTACTTC. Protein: CASSDEKLSSYEQYF.